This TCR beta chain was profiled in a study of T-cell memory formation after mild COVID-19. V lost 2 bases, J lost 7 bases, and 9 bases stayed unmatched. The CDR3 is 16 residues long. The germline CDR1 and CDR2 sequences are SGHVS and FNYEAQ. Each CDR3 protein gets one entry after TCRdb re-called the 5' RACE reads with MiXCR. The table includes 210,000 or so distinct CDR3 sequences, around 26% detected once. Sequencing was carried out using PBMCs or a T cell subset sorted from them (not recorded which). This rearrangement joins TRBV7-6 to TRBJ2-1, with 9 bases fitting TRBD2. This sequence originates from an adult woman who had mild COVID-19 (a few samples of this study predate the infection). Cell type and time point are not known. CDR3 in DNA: TGTGCCAGCAGCTTATATGGCGGGGGGGCTTTAAATGAGCAGTTCTTC. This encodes CASSLYGGGALNEQFF.